This TCR beta chain stems from a study of blood T cell repertoires in COVID-19. The overall study: In each case, the material was cDNA or gDNA derived from T cells, B-cell-depleted T cells, or PBMCs.

CDR1 and CDR2 from the germline V gene are LGHNA and YSLEER. This CDR3 is 19 amino acids long. V lost 4 bases and J lost 0; bases outside the gene matches: 10. The authors' processing: For nucleated cells, counts were estimated from reference gene primer amplification. Profiled with immunoSEQ multiplex PCR; TCRdb holds only in-frame clones, not every one. V and J calls and clone size come straight from that table; D and trimming were deduced from the DNA. The sample includes over 200,000 clones, over 75% of them seen just once. Sequencing was done on a sample of peripheral blood. The chain recombines TRBV4-3 with TRBJ2-7; 15 bases map to TRBD2. The receptor comes from a human donor in a cohort sampled during active COVID-19. The CDR3: CASSLAWTSGGALSYEQYF. The CDR3 nucleotides read TGCGCCAGCAGCCTTGCCTGGACTAGCGGGGGGGCTCTCTCCTACGAGCAGTACTTC.